A selection of T cell receptor beta chains follows, all from one sample in a study of T cell clusters in autoimmune cytopenias. No DNA is given; TCRdb re-called the multiplex PCR reads and lists each CDR3 protein once. Its table records under 3,500 distinct CDR3 sequences. Source material: peripheral blood. The receptors were gathered from a human donor with an autoimmune cytopenia or autoimmune hepatitis (not recorded which). CDR3s include the opening cysteine and the closing phenylalanine or tryptophan. Only part of the rows carry a size: once, few, many, or a class if the clone is expanded.

clone size: medium-sized; V gene: TRBV27; J gene: TRBJ2-7; CDR3 protein: CASSLGPGQGFYEQYF
clone size: medium-sized; V gene: TRBV30; J gene: TRBJ2-2; CDR3 protein: CAWGGGSGELFF
clone size: medium-sized; V gene: TRBV6-5; J gene: TRBJ1-6; CDR3 protein: CASSYAGGNNSPLHF
clone size: medium-sized; V gene: TRBV6-2/TRBV6-3; J gene: TRBJ1-6; CDR3 protein: CASSYQLNNSPLHF
clone size: medium-sized; V gene: TRBV6-2/TRBV6-3; J gene: TRBJ2-1; CDR3 protein: CASSYSTSGGPGEQFF
clone size: NA; V gene: TRBV11-1; J gene: TRBJ2-7; CDR3 protein: CASSLVGTAYVMYEQYF
clone size: medium-sized; V gene: TRBV19; J gene: TRBJ1-2; CDR3 protein: CASSIGASGVGFSGYTF
clone size: medium-sized; V gene: TRBV4-3; J gene: TRBJ2-3; CDR3 protein: CASSQDTSGALTDTQYF
clone size: large; V gene: TRBV13; J gene: TRBJ2-7; CDR3 protein: CASSARTLQKHEQYF
clone size: medium-sized; V gene: TRBV19; J gene: TRBJ1-1; CDR3 protein: CASSYSHQNTEAFF
clone size: medium-sized; V gene: TRBV18; J gene: TRBJ2-5; CDR3 protein: CASSPGNRQETQYF
clone size: medium-sized; V gene: TRBV12-3/TRBV12-4; J gene: TRBJ1-1; CDR3 protein: CASSSDRGPRDTEAFF
clone size: NA; V gene: TRBV7-9; J gene: TRBJ1-1; CDR3 protein: CASSLRTGRSNTEAFF
clone size: medium-sized; V gene: TRBV28; J gene: TRBJ1-2; CDR3 protein: CASTLRGARGYTF
clone size: medium-sized; V gene: TRBV30; J gene: TRBJ2-7; CDR3 protein: CAWKTGNYEQYF
clone size: medium-sized; V gene: TRBV30; J gene: TRBJ1-1; CDR3 protein: CAGQGAMNTEAFF
clone size: NA; V gene: TRBV12-3/TRBV12-4; J gene: TRBJ1-1; CDR3 protein: CASRSTEEAFF
clone size: medium-sized; V gene: TRBV10-3; J gene: TRBJ1-6; CDR3 protein: CAISESGGIGSPLHF
clone size: NA; V gene: TRBV7-2; J gene: TRBJ1-2; CDR3 protein: CASSSNRGRGYTF
clone size: medium-sized; V gene: TRBV30; J gene: TRBJ1-3; CDR3 protein: CAWKRGAGNTIYF
clone size: medium-sized; V gene: TRBV27; J gene: TRBJ2-7; CDR3 protein: CASSLRRQGYEQYF
clone size: NA; V gene: TRBV7-9; J gene: TRBJ1-4; CDR3 protein: CASSLRQGSNEKLFF
clone size: medium-sized; V gene: TRBV5-4; J gene: TRBJ2-5; CDR3 protein: CASSLYTVETQYF
clone size: medium-sized; V gene: TRBV27; J gene: TRBJ2-3; CDR3 protein: CASSLGSGGAPDTQYF
clone size: NA; V gene: TRBV12-3/TRBV12-4; J gene: TRBJ1-1; CDR3 protein: CASKFQGLNTEAFF
clone size: medium-sized; V gene: TRBV6-5; J gene: TRBJ2-3; CDR3 protein: CASSYSPGGVGGQYF
clone size: NA; V gene: TRBV20-1; J gene: TRBJ1-6; CDR3 protein: CSAQPGGGLNSPLHF
clone size: medium-sized; V gene: TRBV12-3/TRBV12-4; J gene: TRBJ1-2; CDR3 protein: CASSLQGVPYGYTF
clone size: medium-sized; V gene: TRBV10-3; J gene: TRBJ1-6; CDR3 protein: CAISGQGMKNSPLHF
clone size: medium-sized; V gene: TRBV5-5; J gene: TRBJ2-1; CDR3 protein: CASSPTSSHEQFF
clone size: medium-sized; V gene: TRBV19; J gene: TRBJ1-3; CDR3 protein: CASKDDLSGNTIYF
clone size: medium-sized; V gene: TRBV27; J gene: TRBJ1-4; CDR3 protein: CASRGQGNEKLFF
clone size: medium-sized; V gene: TRBV6-5; J gene: TRBJ1-1; CDR3 protein: CASSYMTGRGEAFF
clone size: NA; V gene: TRBV11-2; J gene: TRBJ1-1; CDR3 protein: CASSLEISEAFF
clone size: NA; V gene: TRBV20-1; J gene: TRBJ1-1; CDR3 protein: CSARRAKGLGTEAFF
clone size: NA; V gene: TRBV6-2/TRBV6-3; J gene: TRBJ1-1; CDR3 protein: CASSSLRVNTEAFF
clone size: medium-sized; V gene: TRBV12-3/TRBV12-4; J gene: TRBJ1-2; CDR3 protein: CASSSGTYGYTF
clone size: NA; V gene: TRBV4-2; J gene: TRBJ1-1; CDR3 protein: CASSQGQGAITEAFF
clone size: medium-sized; V gene: TRBV6-5; J gene: TRBJ1-6; CDR3 protein: CASSYDARNSPLHF
clone size: large; V gene: TRBV29-1; J gene: TRBJ2-7; CDR3 protein: CSAWTGSYEQYF
clone size: NA; V gene: TRBV4-2; J gene: TRBJ2-3; CDR3 protein: CASSQETLPGTGAKGTQYF
clone size: medium-sized; V gene: TRBV4-2; J gene: TRBJ2-7; CDR3 protein: CASSQDSPGLAGYEQYF
clone size: medium-sized; V gene: TRBV12-3/TRBV12-4; J gene: TRBJ2-7; CDR3 protein: CASNHGGGYEQYF
clone size: medium-sized; V gene: TRBV20-1; J gene: TRBJ1-5; CDR3 protein: CSARAGVGQPQHF
clone size: medium-sized; V gene: TRBV6-4; J gene: TRBJ2-3; CDR3 protein: CASSGGGATDTQYF